Sequencing of this T cell receptor beta chain was carried out in a study of long-term antiretroviral therapy in people with HIV. Survey-level resolution applied to immunoSEQ assay v3.0. The data were produced by immunoSEQ multiplex PCR, yet TCRdb's version contains in-frame clones alone and is incomplete. The data hold just over 35,000 clones, with over 90% observed a single time. Participants who had HIV were, without exception, treated in the United States. The CDR3 is 14 residues long. Germline V gene data show CDR1 as SNHLY and CDR2 as FYNNEI. Trimming removed 4 bases from V and 1 base from J, with 8 bases in between.

This chain uses TRBV2 with TRBJ2-1; TRBD1 might be the D (6 bases). The material sequenced was unsorted PBMCs, taken 4.1 years after starting antiretroviral therapy. The sequence derives from a woman aged 50 to 60 with HIV. The CDR3 sequence: CASSGQGSYNEQFF. The CDR3 DNA is TGTGCCAGCAGTGGTCAGGGGTCCTACAATGAGCAGTTCTTC. Full variable domain (outside the CDR3, taken from reference TRBV2 and TRBJ2-1): EPEVTQTPSHQVTQMGQEVILRCVPISNHLYFYWYRQILGQKVEFLVSFYNNEISEKSEIFDDQFSVERPDGSNFTLKIRSTKLEDSAMYFCASSGQGSYNEQFFGPGTRLTVL.